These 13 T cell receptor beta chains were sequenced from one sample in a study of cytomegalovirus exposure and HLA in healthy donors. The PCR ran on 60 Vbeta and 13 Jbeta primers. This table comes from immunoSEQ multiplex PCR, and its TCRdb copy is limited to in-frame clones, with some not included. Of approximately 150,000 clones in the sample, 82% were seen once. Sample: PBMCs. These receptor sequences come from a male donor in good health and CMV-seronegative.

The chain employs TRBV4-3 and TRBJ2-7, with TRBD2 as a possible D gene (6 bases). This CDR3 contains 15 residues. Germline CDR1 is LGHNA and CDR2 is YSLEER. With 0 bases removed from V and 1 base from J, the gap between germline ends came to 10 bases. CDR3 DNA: TGCGCCAGCAGCCAAGACCCTAGCGAATCCTACGAGCAGTACTTC. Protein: CASSQDPSESYEQYF.

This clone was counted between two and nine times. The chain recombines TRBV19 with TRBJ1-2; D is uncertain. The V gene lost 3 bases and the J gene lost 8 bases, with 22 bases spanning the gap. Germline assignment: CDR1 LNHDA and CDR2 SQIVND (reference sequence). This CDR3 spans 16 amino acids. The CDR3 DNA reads TGTGCCAGTAGTATGGATGGGCCCAGGTCCGGGAAGGGCTACACCTTC. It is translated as CASSMDGPRSGKGYTF.

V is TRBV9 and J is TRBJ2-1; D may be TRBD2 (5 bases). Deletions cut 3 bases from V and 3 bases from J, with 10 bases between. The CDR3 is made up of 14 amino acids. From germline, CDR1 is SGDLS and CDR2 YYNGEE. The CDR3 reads CASSGTDLYNEQFF. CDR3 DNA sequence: TGTGCCAGCAGCGGGACTGACCTCTACAATGAGCAGTTCTTC.

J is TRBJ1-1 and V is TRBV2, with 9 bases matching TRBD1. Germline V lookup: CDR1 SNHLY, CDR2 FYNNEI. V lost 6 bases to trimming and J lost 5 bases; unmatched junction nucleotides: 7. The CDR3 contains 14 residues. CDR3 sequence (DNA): TGTGCCAGCAGCGAACAGGGACAGGGAACTGAAGCTTTCTTT. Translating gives CASSEQGQGTEAFF.

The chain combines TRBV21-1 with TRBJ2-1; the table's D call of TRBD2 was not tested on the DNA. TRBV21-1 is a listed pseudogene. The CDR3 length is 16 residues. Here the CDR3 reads CASSKAYCSGNNEQFF. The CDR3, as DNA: TGTGCCAGCAGCAAAGCTTATTGTAGCGGGAACAATGAGCAGTTCTTC.

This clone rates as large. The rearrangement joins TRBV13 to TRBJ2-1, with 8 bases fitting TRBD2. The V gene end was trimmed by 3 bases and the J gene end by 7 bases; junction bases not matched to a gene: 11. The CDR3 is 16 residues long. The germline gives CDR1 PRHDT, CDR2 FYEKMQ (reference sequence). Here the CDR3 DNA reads TGTGCCAGCAGCTTCATGGGACTAGAAGTTTGGAATGAGCAGTTCTTC. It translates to CASSFMGLEVWNEQFF.

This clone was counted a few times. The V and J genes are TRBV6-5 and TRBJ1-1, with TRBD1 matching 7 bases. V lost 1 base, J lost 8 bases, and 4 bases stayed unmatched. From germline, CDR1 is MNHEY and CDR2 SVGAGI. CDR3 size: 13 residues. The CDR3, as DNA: TGTGCCAGCAGTTACTGGACAGGTTTGGAAGCTTTCTTT. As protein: CASSYWTGLEAFF.

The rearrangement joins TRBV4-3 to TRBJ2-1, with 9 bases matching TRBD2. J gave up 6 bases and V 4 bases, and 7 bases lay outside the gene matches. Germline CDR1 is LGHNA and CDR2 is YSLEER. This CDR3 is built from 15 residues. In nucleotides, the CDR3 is TGCGCCAGCAGCCCGAGAGGCGGGGGGGGCAATGAGCAGTTCTTC. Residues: CASSPRGGGGNEQFF.

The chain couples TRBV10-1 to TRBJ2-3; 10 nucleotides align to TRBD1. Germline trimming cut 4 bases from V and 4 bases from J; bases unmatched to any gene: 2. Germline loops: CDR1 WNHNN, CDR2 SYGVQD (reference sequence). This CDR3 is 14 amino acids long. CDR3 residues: CASSGQGAPDTQYF. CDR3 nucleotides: TGCGCCAGCAGTGGACAGGGGGCCCCAGATACGCAGTATTTT.

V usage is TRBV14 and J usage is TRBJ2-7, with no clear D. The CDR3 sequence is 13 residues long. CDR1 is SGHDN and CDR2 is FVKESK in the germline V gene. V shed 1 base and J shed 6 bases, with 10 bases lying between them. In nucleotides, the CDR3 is TGTGCCAGCAGCCAAGGTCAGGTTTCCGAGCAGTACTTC. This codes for CASSQGQVSEQYF.

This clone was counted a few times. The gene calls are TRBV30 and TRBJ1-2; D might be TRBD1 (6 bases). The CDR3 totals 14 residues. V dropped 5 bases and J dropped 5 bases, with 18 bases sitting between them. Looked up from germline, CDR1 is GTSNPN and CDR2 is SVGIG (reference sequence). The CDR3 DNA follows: TGTGCCTGGTATATAACAGGGAATTGGTATGGCTACACCTTC. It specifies CAWYITGNWYGYTF.

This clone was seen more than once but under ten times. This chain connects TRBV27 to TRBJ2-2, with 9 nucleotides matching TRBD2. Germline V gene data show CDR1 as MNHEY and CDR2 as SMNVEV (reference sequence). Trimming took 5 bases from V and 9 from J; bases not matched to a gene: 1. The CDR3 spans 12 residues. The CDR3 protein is CASSAGGWELFF. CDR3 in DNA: TGTGCCAGCAGTGCGGGGGGGTGGGAGCTGTTTTTT.

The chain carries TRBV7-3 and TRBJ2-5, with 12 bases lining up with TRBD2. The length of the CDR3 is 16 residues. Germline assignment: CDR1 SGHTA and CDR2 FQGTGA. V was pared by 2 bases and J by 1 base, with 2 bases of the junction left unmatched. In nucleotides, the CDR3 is TGTGCCAGCAGCTTAGGACTAGCGGGGACCCAAGAGACCCAGTACTTC. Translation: CASSLGLAGTQETQYF.